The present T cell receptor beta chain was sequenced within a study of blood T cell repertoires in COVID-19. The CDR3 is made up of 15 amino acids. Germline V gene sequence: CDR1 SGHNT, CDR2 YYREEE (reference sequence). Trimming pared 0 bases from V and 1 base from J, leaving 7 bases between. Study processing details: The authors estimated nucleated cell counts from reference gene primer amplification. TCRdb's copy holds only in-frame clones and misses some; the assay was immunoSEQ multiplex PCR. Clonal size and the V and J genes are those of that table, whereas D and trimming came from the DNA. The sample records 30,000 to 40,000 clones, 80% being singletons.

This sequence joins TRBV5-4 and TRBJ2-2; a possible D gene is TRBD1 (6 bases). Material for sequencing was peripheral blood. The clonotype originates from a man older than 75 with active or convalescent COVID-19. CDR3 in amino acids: CASSLARGNTGELFF. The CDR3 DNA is TGTGCCAGCAGCTTGGCCAGGGGGAACACCGGGGAGCTGTTTTTT.